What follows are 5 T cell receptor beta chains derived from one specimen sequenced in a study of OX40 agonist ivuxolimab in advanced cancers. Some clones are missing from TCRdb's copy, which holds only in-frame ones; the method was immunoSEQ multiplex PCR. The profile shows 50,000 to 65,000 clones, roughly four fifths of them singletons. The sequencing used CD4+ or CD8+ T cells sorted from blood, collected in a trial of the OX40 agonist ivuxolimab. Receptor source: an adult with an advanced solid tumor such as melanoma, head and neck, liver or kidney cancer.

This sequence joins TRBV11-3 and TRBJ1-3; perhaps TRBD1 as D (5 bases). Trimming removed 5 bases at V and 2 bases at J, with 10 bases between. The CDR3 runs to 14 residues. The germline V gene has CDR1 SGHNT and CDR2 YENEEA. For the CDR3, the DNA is TGTGCCAGCAGCCCCCGGGGGGCTGGAAACACCATATATTTT. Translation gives CASSPRGAGNTIYF.

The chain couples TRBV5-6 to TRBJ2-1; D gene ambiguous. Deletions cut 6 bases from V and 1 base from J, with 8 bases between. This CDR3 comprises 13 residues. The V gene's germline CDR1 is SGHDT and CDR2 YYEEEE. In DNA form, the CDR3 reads TGTGCCAGCATTGGGAATTCCTACAATGAGCAGTTCTTC. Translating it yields CASIGNSYNEQFF. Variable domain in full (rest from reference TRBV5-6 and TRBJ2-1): DAGVTQSPTHLIKTRGQQVTLRCSPKSGHDTVSWYQQALGQGPQFIFQYYEEEERQRGNFPDRFSGHQFPNYSSELNVNALLLGDSALYLCASIGNSYNEQFFGPGTRLTVL.

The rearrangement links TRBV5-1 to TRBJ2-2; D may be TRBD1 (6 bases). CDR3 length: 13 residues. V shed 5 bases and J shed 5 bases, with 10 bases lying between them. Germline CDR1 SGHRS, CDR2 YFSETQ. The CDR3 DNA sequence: TGCGCCAGCAGTGGGGGCGGGACCGGGGAGCTGTTTTTT. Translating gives CASSGGGTGELFF.

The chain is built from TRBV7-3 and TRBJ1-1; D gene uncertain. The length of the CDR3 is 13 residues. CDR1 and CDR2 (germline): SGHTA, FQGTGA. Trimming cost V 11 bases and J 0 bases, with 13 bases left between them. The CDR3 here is CASQAGMNTEAFF. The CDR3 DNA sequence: TGTGCCTCCCAAGCGGGAATGAACACTGAAGCTTTCTTT.

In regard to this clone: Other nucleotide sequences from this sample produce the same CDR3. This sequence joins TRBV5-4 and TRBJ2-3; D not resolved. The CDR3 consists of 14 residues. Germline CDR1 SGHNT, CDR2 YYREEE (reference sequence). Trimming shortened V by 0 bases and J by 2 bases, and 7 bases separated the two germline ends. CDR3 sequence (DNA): TGTGCCAGCAGCTTGGGAGGCGCCACAGATACGCAGTATTTT. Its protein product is CASSLGGATDTQYF.